The sequence of this T cell receptor beta chain was determined in a study of blood T cell repertoires in COVID-19 (dated by TCRdb to the early 2020s). Context from the whole study: Collaborator samples came from the United States, Italy and Spain and covered acute and convalescent phases of COVID-19. The prospective study material was composed of cDNA or gDNA derived from T cells, B-cell-depleted T cells, or PBMCs. The samples were drawn from the first 160 participants of the ongoing ImmuneRACE study and from 1,254 subjects provided by 6 global collaborators. The dataset comprised deeply sampled blood TCRbeta repertoires from subjects exposed to, actively infected with, or recovered from COVID-19. The repertoires were released in a freely available public database meant as a resource for research on the immune response to SARS-CoV-2. HLA class I and class II types, where available, came from metadata supplied by the sample provider rather than from assay-based typing. Sample metadata almost always included a de-identified subject ID, COVID-19 status, age in years and sex.

Paper-wide results and their limitations: Clinical and demographic metadata were provided uncurated, with the amount varying by source and participant.

One collaborating source in Seattle enrolled patients during active infection and followed them longitudinally through the course of disease. Whole blood was collected in K2EDTA tubes by collaborating institutions according to the institutions' own protocols. For TCRbeta analysis, collaborator samples were shipped as frozen whole blood, as isolated PBMCs, or as DNA extracted from either sample type. Based on the germline V gene, the CDR1 and CDR2 sequences are SGHTA and FQGNSA. The junction shows trimming of 3 bases on V and 5 bases on J, plus 14 bases between the germline ends. The CDR3, from cysteine to phenylalanine, totals 15 residues. The sequence is cut down to CDR3 DNA, 45 bases in frame from base 1. The immunoSEQ Assay, a bias-controlled multiplex PCR, was used to amplify TCRbeta CDR3 regions from genomic DNA. In the source study's methods: Within the assay, amplification of reference gene primers was used to estimate how many nucleated cells each sample contained. To quantify the absolute abundance of each unique TCRbeta CDR3 rearrangement, sequence reads were collapsed and filtered. For each sample, productive Simpson clonality was calculated by taking the square root of Simpson's diversity index across productive rearrangements. In TCRdb, the immuneACCESS table is reduced to in-frame sequences with V and J assigned. These tables do not hold every clone; where another copy was compared, an unresolved V gene accounts for under half, and the others remain unexplained. V and J calls plus clone size are reproduced from that table; the DNA served to infer D and trimming. Across this sample there are approximately 64,000 clones, with 88% seen only once. Roughly 40% of the sample is taken by the ten largest.

In the case of this clone: What antigen it recognizes has not been identified. The input lacks base qualities; no much larger clone sits a single base away.

This sequence uses TRBV7-2 and TRBJ2-1; 6 matching bases give a weak D call of TRBD1. The TCR was taken from an older woman with COVID-19, enrolled during active disease. The sample was peripheral blood. The DNA is as follows: TGTGCCAGCAGCTTGGAGACAGGCTACAACAATGAGCAGTTCTTC. The encoded protein is CASSLETGYNNEQFF.